The sequence of this TCR beta chain was determined in a study of cytomegalovirus exposure and HLA in healthy donors. The study, taken as a whole, reports: Testing in vitro showed three CMV-associated chains specific for CMV antigens.

With regard to this clone: Its antigen is not known.

Germline CDR1 reads SGHNT; CDR2 reads YYREEE (reference sequence). The germline V and J ends were trimmed by 3 bases and 3 bases, with 17 bases remaining between them. The CDR3 consists of 16 residues. Use of 60 Vbeta and 13 Jbeta primers characterized the PCR. Clones were sequenced by immunoSEQ multiplex PCR, and TCRdb holds only the in-frame ones, with some missing. The table includes some 150,000 clones, more than 70% detected once. Sequenced sample: PBMCs. The sequence was obtained from a man in his forties or fifties in good health and CMV-seropositive. This chain joins TRBV5-4 and TRBJ2-3, with a weak D call TRBD2 (5 bases). CDR3 sequence reads: CASSSSAGLGTDTQYF. DNA for the CDR3: TGTGCCAGCAGCTCTTCGGCGGGCCTTGGGACAGATACGCAGTATTTT.